A selection of T cell receptor beta chains follows, all from one sample in a study of OX40 agonist ivuxolimab in advanced cancers. TCRdb keeps only in-frame clones here, not all; method: immunoSEQ multiplex PCR. The sample carries roughly 60,000 clones, roughly nine tenths recorded once. The material sequenced was CD4+ or CD8+ T cells sorted from blood, taken in a trial of the OX40 agonist ivuxolimab. The source of these receptors is an adult with an advanced solid tumor such as melanoma, head and neck, liver or kidney cancer. Each CDR3 is given with its conserved first and last residue. The D gene is left open where the match is weak. Expanded clones get a size class; other rows say once, few or many, or leave the size out.

J	D	V	size	CDR3	DNA
TRBJ2-4	-	TRBV6-6	-	CASRALAKNIQYF	TGTGCCAGCAGGGCGTTAGCCAAAAACATTCAGTACTTC
TRBJ2-7	TRBD2	TRBV28	-	CASSFGLAGKQYF	TGTGCCAGCAGTTTTGGACTAGCGGGGAAGCAGTACTTC
TRBJ2-7	TRBD1	TRBV2	once	CASRDTQGDPYEQYF	TGTGCCAGCAGGGACACACAGGGGGATCCCTACGAGCAGTACTTC
TRBJ1-1	TRBD1	TRBV19	-	CASSRAGQGIPEAFF	TGTGCCAGTAGTAGGGCGGGACAGGGAATTCCTGAAGCTTTCTTT
TRBJ2-3	-	TRBV27	-	CASSPLGTDTQYF	TGTGCCAGCAGCCCCTTAGGGACAGATACGCAGTATTTT
TRBJ2-7	TRBD2	TRBV19	-	CASTSSSGSYEQYF	TGTGCCTCAACCTCGTCCAGCGGGAGTTACGAGCAGTACTTC
TRBJ1-3	-	TRBV4-1	-	CASSQGTNTIYF	TGCGCCAGCAGCCAAGGTACTAACACCATATATTTT
TRBJ2-5	-	TRBV7-2	-	CASSLRGTTMLETQYF	TGTGCCAGCAGCTTGCGCGGGACCACCATGCTGGAGACCCAGTACTTC
TRBJ2-1	-	TRBV27	-	CASSSLTAISYNEQFF	TGTGCCAGCAGTTCGTTAACGGCTATCTCCTACAATGAGCAGTTCTTC
TRBJ2-7	TRBD2	TRBV13	-	CASSLVGEGSYEQYF	TGTGCCAGCAGCTTAGTCGGGGAGGGCTCCTACGAGCAGTACTTC
TRBJ2-3	TRBD2	TRBV7-2	-	CASSLVSAGVEQYF	TGTGCCAGCAGCTTAGTTTCAGCGGGAGTTGAGCAGTATTTT
TRBJ2-1	TRBD2	TRBV6-6	-	CASSPGLAGVNEQFF	TGTGCCAGCAGCCCGGGACTAGCGGGAGTTAATGAGCAGTTCTTC
TRBJ2-3	-	TRBV19	-	CASSPTPPGDPSTDTQYF	TGTGCCAGTAGCCCAACCCCACCAGGGGACCCTAGCACAGATACGCAGTATTTT
TRBJ2-1	-	TRBV10-3	-	CAISARDSSYNEQFF	TGTGCCATCAGTGCCAGGGATAGCTCCTACAATGAGCAGTTCTTC
TRBJ1-2	TRBD1	TRBV11-2	-	CASSSRGLSRGYTF	TGTGCCAGCAGCTCCAGGGGGTTGAGTAGAGGCTACACCTTC
TRBJ2-7	-	TRBV18	-	CASSPRTQHYEQYF	TGTGCCAGCTCACCTAGGACACAACACTACGAGCAGTACTTC
TRBJ2-7	-	TRBV7-3	-	CASSSSRGYEQYF	TGTGCCAGCAGCTCATCTAGGGGATACGAGCAGTACTTC
TRBJ2-7	TRBD2	TRBV7-2	-	CASSVTSGLGYEQYF	TGTGCCAGCAGCGTCACTAGCGGCCTTGGCTACGAGCAGTACTTC
TRBJ2-3	-	TRBV5-1	-	CASSFGRDLDTQYF	TGCGCCAGCAGCTTCGGTCGGGACCTAGATACGCAGTATTTT
TRBJ2-3	-	TRBV2	-	CASSELGSTQYF	TGTGCCAGCAGTGAACTGGGCAGCACGCAGTATTTT